Shown below are 2 T cell receptor beta chains from a single sample sequenced in a study of T cells in Graves' hyperthyroidism and ophthalmopathy. TCR beta CDR3 regions were amplified from RNA. Using the HTBI primer set, a first-round RT-PCR was run on the TCR CDR3. Each CDR3 protein is one row after TCRdb ran MiXCR on the multiplex PCR reads. The sample includes approximately 590,000 distinct CDR3 sequences, roughly 50% of them seen just once. Sequenced: peripheral blood or thyroid tissue (not recorded which). The receptors stem from a woman between 18 and 29 years old with Graves' hyperthyroidism.

The rearrangement joins TRBV10-3 to TRBJ1-1, with 7 bases aligning to TRBD1. Per the germline V gene, CDR1 is ENHRY and CDR2 is SYGVKD. This CDR3 contains 14 residues. J was trimmed by 1 base and V by 10 bases; bases with no gene match: 9. Written as DNA, the CDR3 is TGTGCCAGCAGCTGGGGACAGAAGAACACTGAAGCTTTCTTT. Translating it yields CASSWGQKNTEAFF.

There are a few counts of this clonotype. The chain combines TRBV2 with TRBJ1-4, with a possible D match to TRBD1 (6 bases). Germline V lookup: CDR1 SNHLY, CDR2 FYNNEI. There are 16 residues in the CDR3. Trimming cost V 2 bases and J 3 bases, with 13 bases left between them. CDR3 amino acids: CASSEIMAGANEKLFF. In DNA form, the CDR3 reads TGTGCCAGCAGTGAAATCATGGCAGGGGCTAATGAAAAACTGTTTTTT.